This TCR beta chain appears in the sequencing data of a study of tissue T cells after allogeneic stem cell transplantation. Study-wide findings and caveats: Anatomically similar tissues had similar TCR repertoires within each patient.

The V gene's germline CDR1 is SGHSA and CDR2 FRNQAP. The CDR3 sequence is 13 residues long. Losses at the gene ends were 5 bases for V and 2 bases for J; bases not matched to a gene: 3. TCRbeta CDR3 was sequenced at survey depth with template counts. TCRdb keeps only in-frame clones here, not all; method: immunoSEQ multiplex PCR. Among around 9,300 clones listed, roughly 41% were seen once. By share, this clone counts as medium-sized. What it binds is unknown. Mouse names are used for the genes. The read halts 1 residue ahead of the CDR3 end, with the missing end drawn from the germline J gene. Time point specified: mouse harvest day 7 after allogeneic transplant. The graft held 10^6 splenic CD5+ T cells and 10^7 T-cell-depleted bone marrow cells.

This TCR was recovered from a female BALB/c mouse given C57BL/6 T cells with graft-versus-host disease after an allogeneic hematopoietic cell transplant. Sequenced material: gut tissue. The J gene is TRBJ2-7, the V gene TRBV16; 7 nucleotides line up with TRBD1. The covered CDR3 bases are TGTGCAAGCAGCCTCGGGACAGCCTATGAACAGTAC. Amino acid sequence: CASSLGTAYEQY. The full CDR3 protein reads CASSLGTAYEQYF.